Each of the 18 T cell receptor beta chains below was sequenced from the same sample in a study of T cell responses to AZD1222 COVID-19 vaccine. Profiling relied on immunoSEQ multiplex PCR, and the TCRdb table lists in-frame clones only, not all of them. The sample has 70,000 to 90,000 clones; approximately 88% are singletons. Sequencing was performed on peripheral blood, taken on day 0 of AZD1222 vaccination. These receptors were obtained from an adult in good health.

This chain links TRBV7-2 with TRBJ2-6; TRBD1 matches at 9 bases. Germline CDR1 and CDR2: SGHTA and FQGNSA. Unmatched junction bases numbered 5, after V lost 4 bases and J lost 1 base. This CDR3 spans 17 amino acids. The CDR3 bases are TGTGCCAGCAGCTCGGGACAGGGCTTGTCTGGGGCCAACGTCCTGACTTTC. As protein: CASSSGQGLSGANVLTF.

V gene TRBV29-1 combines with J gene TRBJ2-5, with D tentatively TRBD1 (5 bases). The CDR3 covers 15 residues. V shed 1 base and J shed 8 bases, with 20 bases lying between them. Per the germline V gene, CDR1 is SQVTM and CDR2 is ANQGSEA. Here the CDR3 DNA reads TGCAGCGTTGAAGTAGACAGCGAGTTTTTTGGAACCCAGTACTTC. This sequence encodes CSVEVDSEFFGTQYF.

CDR3 residues: CASSRLVGNTIYF. DNA of the CDR3: TGTGCCAGCAGTCGACTTGTAGGAAACACCATATATTTT. The chain carries TRBV6-5 and TRBJ1-3; D remains unclear. This CDR3 has 13 amino acids. Between the trimmed V and J ends, which lost 5 bases and 4 bases, there was a span of 9 bases. The germline V gene has CDR1 MNHEY and CDR2 SVGAGI.

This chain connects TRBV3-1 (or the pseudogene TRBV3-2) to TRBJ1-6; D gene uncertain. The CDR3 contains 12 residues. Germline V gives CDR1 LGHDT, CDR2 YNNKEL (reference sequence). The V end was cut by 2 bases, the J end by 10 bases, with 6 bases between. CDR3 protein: CASSQRFSPLHF. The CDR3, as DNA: TGTGCCAGCAGCCAACGGTTCTCACCCCTCCACTTT.

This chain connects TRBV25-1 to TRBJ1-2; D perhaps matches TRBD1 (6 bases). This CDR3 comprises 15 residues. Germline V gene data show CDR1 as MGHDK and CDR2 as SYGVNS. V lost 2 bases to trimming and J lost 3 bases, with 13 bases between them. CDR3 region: CASSERGAGDYGYTF. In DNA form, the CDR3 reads TGTGCCAGCAGTGAACGTGGGGCAGGGGACTATGGCTACACCTTC.

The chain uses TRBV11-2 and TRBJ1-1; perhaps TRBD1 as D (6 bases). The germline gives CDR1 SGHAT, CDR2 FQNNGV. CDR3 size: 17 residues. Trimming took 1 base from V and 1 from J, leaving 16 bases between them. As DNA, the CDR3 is TGTGCCAGCAGCTTAGGACCGACGGGGGGCGCGAACACTGAAGCTTTCTTT. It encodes CASSLGPTGGANTEAFF.

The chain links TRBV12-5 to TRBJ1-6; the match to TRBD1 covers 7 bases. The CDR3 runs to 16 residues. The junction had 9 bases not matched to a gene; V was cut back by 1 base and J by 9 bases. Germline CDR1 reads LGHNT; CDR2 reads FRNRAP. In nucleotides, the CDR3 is TGTGCTAGTGGTTTGGGGAAGACAGGGTTAAGTTCACCCCTCCACTTT. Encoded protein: CASGLGKTGLSSPLHF.

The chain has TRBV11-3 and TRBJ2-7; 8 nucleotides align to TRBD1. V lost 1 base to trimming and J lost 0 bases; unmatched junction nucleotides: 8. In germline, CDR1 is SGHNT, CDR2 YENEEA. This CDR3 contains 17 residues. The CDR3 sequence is CASSLGGDRTSSYEQYF. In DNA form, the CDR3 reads TGTGCCAGCAGCTTAGGGGGGGACAGGACAAGCTCCTACGAGCAGTACTTC.

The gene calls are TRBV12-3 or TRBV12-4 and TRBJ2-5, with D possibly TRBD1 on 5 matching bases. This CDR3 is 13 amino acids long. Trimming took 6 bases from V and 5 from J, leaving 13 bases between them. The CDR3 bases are TGTGCCAGCAGCAAAGGGGCTCGGGAGACCCAGTACTTC. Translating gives CASSKGARETQYF.

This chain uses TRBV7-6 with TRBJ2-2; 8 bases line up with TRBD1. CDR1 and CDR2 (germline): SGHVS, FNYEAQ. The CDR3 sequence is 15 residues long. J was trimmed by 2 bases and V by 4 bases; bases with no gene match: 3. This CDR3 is CASSYGQGNTGELFF. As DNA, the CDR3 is TGTGCCAGCAGCTATGGACAGGGTAACACCGGGGAGCTGTTTTTT. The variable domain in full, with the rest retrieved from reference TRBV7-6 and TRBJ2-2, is GAGVSQSPRYKVTKRGQDVALRCDPISGHVSLYWYRQALGQGPEFLTYFNYEAQQDKSGLPNDRFSAERPEGSISTLTIQRTEQRDSAMYRCASSYGQGNTGELFFGEGSRLTVL.

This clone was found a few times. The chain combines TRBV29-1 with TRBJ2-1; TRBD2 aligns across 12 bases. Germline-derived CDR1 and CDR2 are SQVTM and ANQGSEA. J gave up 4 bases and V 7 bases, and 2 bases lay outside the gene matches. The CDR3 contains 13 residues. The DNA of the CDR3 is TGCAGCGAAGGACTAGCGGGATACAATGAGCAGTTCTTC. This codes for CSEGLAGYNEQFF.

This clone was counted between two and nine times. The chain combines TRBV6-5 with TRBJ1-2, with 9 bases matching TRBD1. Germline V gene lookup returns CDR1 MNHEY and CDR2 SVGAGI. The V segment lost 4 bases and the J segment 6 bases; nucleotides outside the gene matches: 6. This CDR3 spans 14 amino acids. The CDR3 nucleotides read TGTGCCAGCAGTTTCCGGGACAGGGCTAATGGCTACACCTTC. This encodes CASSFRDRANGYTF.

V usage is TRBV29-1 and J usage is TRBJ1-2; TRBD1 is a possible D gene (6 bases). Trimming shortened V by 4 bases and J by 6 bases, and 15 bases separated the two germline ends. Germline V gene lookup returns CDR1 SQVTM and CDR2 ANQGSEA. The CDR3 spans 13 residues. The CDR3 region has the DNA TGCAGCGTTGGTCTGGGGGGCTCTGATGGCTACACCTTC. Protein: CSVGLGGSDGYTF.

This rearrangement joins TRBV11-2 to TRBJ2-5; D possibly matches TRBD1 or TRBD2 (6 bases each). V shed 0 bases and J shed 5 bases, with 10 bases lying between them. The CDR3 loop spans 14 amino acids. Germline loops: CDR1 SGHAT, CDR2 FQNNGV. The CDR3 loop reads CASSLDRGLETQYF. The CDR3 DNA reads TGTGCCAGCAGCTTAGATCGGGGGCTCGAGACCCAGTACTTC.

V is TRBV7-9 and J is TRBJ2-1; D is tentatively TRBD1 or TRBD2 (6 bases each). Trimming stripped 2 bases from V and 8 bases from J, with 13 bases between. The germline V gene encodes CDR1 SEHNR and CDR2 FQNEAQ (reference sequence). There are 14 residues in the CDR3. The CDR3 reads CASSLTGGEDEQFF. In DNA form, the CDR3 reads TGTGCCAGCAGCTTAACCGGGGGCGAAGATGAGCAGTTCTTC. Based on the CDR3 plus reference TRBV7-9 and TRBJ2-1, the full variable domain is DTGVSQNPRHKITKRGQNVTFRCDPISEHNRLYWYRQTLGQGPEFLTYFQNEAQLEKSRLLSDRFSAERPKGSFSTLEIQRTEQGDSAMYLCASSLTGGEDEQFFGPGTRLTVL.

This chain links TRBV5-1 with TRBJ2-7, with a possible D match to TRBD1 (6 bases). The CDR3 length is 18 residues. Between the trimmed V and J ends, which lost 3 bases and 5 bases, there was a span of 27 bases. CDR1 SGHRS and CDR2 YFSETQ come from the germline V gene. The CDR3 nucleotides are TGCGCCAGCAGCTCTGGGCTTAGAAACGGGACACCATCACACGAGCAGTACTTC. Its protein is CASSSGLRNGTPSHEQYF.

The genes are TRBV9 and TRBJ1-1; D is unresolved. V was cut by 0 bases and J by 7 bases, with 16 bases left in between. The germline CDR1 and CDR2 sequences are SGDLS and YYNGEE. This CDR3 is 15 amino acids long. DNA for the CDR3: TGTGCCAGCAGCGTAGCTAGTTTAACGGGGTTTGAAGCTTTCTTT. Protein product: CASSVASLTGFEAFF. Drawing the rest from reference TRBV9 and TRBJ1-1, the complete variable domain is DSGVTQTPKHLITATGQRVTLRCSPRSGDLSVYWYQQSLDQGLQFLIQYYNGEERAKGNILERFSAQQFPDLHSELNLSSLELGDSALYFCASSVASLTGFEAFFGQGTRLTVV.

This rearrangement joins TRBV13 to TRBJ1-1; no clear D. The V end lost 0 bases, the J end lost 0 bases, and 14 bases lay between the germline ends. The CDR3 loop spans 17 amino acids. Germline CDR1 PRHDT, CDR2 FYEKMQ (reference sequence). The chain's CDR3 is CASSLGHRQPMNTEAFF. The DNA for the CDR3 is TGTGCCAGCAGCTTAGGCCACCGGCAGCCCATGAACACTGAAGCTTTCTTT.